This TCR beta chain was observed in a study of shared clonotypes between healthy human individuals. J was trimmed by 8 bases and V by 2 bases; bases with no gene match: 7. The germline V gene encodes CDR1 MNHEY and CDR2 SVGAGI. The CDR3 has 15 amino acids. As to this clone: This sample includes further DNA sequences coding for the same CDR3.

Clones were sequenced by immunoSEQ multiplex PCR, and TCRdb holds only the in-frame ones, with some missing. The table has some 2 million clones, 85% to 95% seen once. From CD4+ cells came CD45RA+ naive and CD45RA-negative memory subsets. This clonotype originated in a young man in good health. This chain uses TRBV6-5 with TRBJ1-4, with 8 bases that match TRBD1. Specimen: naive CD4+ T cells sorted from blood. Specified subset: CD45RA+ positively selected. The CDR3 loop reads CASSYSGTGSEKLFF. The CDR3, as DNA: TGTGCCAGCAGTTACAGCGGGACAGGTAGCGAAAAACTGTTTTTT.